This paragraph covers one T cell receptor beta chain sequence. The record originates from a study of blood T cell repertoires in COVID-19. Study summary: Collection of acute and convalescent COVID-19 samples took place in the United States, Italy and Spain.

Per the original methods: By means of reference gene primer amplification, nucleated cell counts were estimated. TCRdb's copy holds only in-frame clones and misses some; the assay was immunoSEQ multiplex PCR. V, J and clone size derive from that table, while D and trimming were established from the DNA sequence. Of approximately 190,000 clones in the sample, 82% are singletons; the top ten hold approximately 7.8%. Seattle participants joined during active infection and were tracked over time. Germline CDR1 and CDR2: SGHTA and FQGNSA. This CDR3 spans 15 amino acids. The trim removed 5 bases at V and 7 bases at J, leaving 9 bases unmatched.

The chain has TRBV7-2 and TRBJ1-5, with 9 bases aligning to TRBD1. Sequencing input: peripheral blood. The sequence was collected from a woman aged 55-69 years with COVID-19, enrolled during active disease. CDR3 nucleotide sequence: TGTGCCAGCAGCCCCCAACAGGGGGCGAGGCAGCCCCAGCATTTT. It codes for CASSPQQGARQPQHF.